These 21 T cell receptor beta chains were sequenced from one sample in a study of T-cell reconstitution after alpha-beta-depleted transplantation in children. Preparation of the TCRbeta library involved a method that used unique molecular identifiers. TCRdb called the PCR reads again in MiXCR, with one record for every CDR3 protein. Of 450,000 to 550,000 distinct CDR3 sequences listed, 9.5% to 12% were seen once; the top ten hold 14%. This specimen was PBMCs, mostly from graft donor cells, taken 180 days after TCRalphabeta/CD19-depleted stem cell transplant. The receptors here all came from a female patient aged 2-9 years who had a stem cell transplant for aplastic anemia, so the T cells may come from the graft donor.

The chain links TRBV28 to TRBJ2-1; tentatively, D is TRBD2 (6 bases). The length of the CDR3 is 14 residues. Trimming stripped 5 bases from V and 3 bases from J, with 11 bases between. Germline CDR1 reads MDHEN; CDR2 reads SYDVKM. CDR3 in amino acids: CASSHLALYNEQFF. In nucleotides, the CDR3 is TGTGCCAGCAGTCATCTAGCGCTCTACAATGAGCAGTTCTTC.

V gene TRBV4-2 combines with J gene TRBJ2-2; a possible D gene is TRBD2 (5 bases). The CDR3 is 15 amino acids. Germline lookup yields CDR1 LGHNA and CDR2 YNFKEQ. The ends were cut back, 3 bases at V and 5 bases at J, with 13 bases in the middle. As DNA, the CDR3 is TGTGCCAGCAGCCATCCCTTAGGCGGGACCGGGGAGCTGTTTTTT. It translates to CASSHPLGGTGELFF.

This clonotype showed up many times. The chain has TRBV12-3 or TRBV12-4 and TRBJ2-7, with 7 positions matching TRBD2. V was clipped by 5 bases and J by 7 bases; unmatched bases: 5. This CDR3 comprises 12 residues. The CDR3 loop reads CASSLGRSEQYF. The CDR3 DNA reads TGTGCCAGCAGTCTCGGGAGGTCTGAGCAGTACTTC.

In this sample, this clonotype turned up many times. The chain carries TRBV28 and TRBJ2-7, with D hard to call. With 6 bases removed from V and 3 bases from J, the gap between germline ends came to 9 bases. This CDR3 has 12 residues. Per the germline V gene, CDR1 is MDHEN and CDR2 is SYDVKM. CDR3 in DNA: TGTGCCAGCAGGCGGACGGGCTACGAGCAGTACTTC. Amino acids: CASRRTGYEQYF.

The genes are TRBV7-9 and TRBJ2-7; no firm D call. Germline assignment: CDR1 SEHNR and CDR2 FQNEAQ (reference sequence). This CDR3 spans 12 amino acids. The ends were cut back, 1 base at V and 5 bases at J, with 6 bases in the middle. CDR3 residues: CASSLEIHEQYF. CDR3 DNA sequence: TGTGCCAGCAGCTTAGAAATCCACGAGCAGTACTTC.

The CDR3 DNA reads TGTGCCAGCAGTCCCTGGCTAGTTGCTCGGGAGACCCAGTACTTC. Protein product: CASSPWLVARETQYF. V gene TRBV6-1 combines with J gene TRBJ2-5; D gene unclear. This CDR3 has 15 residues. With 5 bases removed from V and 5 bases from J, the gap between germline ends came to 18 bases. The germline V gene encodes CDR1 MNHNS and CDR2 SASEGT.

The chain employs TRBV7-2 and TRBJ2-1; D uncertain. CDR3 length: 17 amino acids. Germline loops: CDR1 SGHTA, CDR2 FQGNSA. The V and J ends lost 7 bases and 7 bases respectively, with 26 bases between them. The CDR3 protein is CASNELPSFTGRNEQFF. The CDR3 nucleotides are TGTGCCAGCAACGAGCTACCGTCCTTCACTGGCCGGAATGAGCAGTTCTTC.

This clonotype was observed many times. The V call is TRBV29-1, the J call TRBJ2-1, with 13 bases that match TRBD2. Trimming cost V 2 bases and J 1 base; bases outside gene matches: 14. CDR3 size: 20 residues. From germline, CDR1 is SQVTM and CDR2 ANQGSEA. CDR3 nucleotides: TGCAGCGTTGAAAGGGGGACTAGCGGGAAAGTACTTCGGTCCTACAATGAGCAGTTCTTC. Encoded protein: CSVERGTSGKVLRSYNEQFF.

This clonotype showed up many times. This chain joins TRBV7-6 and TRBJ1-4, with TRBD1 as a possible D gene (5 bases). CDR1 and CDR2 from the germline V gene are SGHVS and FNYEAQ. V was clipped by 5 bases and J by 0 bases, with 10 bases between them. The CDR3 has 15 amino acids. The DNA for the CDR3 is TGTGCCAGCAGCCCCCGAGGGGCAACTAATGAAAAACTGTTTTTT. Translating gives CASSPRGATNEKLFF. The variable domain in full, completed from reference TRBV7-6 and TRBJ1-4, reads GAGVSQSPRYKVTKRGQDVALRCDPISGHVSLYWYRQALGQGPEFLTYFNYEAQQDKSGLPNDRFSAERPEGSISTLTIQRTEQRDSAMYRCASSPRGATNEKLFFGSGTQLSVL.

This clonotype was recorded at least ten times. The chain couples TRBV6-5 to TRBJ1-1, with D hard to call. V lost 3 bases, J lost 0 bases, and 5 bases lay in between. CDR1 and CDR2 from the germline V gene are MNHEY and SVGAGI. The CDR3 length is 13 residues. CDR3: CASSYRLNTEAFF. CDR3 bases: TGTGCCAGCAGTTATCGCTTGAACACTGAAGCTTTCTTT.

This clonotype was seen a few times. A junction end diverges from the germline sequence, so it may reflect a read error. The J gene is TRBJ1-1, the V gene TRBV6-9, with no clear D. Germline V gene sequence: CDR1 MNHGY, CDR2 SVAAGI. The CDR3 covers 10 residues. The CDR3 DNA is TGTGCCAGCATTTATAAGGAAGCTTTCTTT. This encodes CASIYKEAFF.

This clonotype was seen more than once but under ten times. V usage is TRBV7-2 and J usage is TRBJ1-4; D unclear. V lost 0 bases and J 7 bases, leaving 9 bases between the germline ends. CDR3 size: 14 residues. From germline, CDR1 is SGHTA and CDR2 FQGNSA. The CDR3 spells CASSLASSIEKLFF. Here the CDR3 DNA reads TGTGCCAGCAGCTTAGCATCGTCGATTGAAAAACTGTTTTTT. Complete variable domain (other parts from reference TRBV7-2 and TRBJ1-4): GAGVSQSPSNKVTEKGKDVELRCDPISGHTALYWYRQSLGQGLEFLIYFQGNSAPDKSGLPSDRFSAERTGGSVSTLTIQRTQQEDSAVYLCASSLASSIEKLFFGSGTQLSVL.

This clonotype appeared many times. V usage is TRBV20-1 and J usage is TRBJ2-3; no reliable D call. This CDR3 has 17 amino acids. Germline loops: CDR1 DFQATT, CDR2 SNEGSKA (reference sequence). V was trimmed by 4 bases and J by 1 base, leaving 21 bases between them. In DNA, the CDR3 is TGCAGTGCTAACTCGGTAGGGTGGAATAGAGGCACAGATACGCAGTATTTT. This sequence encodes CSANSVGWNRGTDTQYF.

The gene calls are TRBV19 and TRBJ1-1; D ambiguous. Looked up from germline, CDR1 is LNHDA and CDR2 is SQIVND (reference sequence). CDR3 size: 13 residues. Trimming left V 8 bases short and J 2 bases short, with 12 bases between. CDR3 amino acids: CASDDGVNTEAFF. In DNA form, the CDR3 reads TGTGCCAGTGACGACGGCGTTAACACTGAAGCTTTCTTT.

The chain is built from TRBV6-1 and TRBJ2-1; 7 positions match TRBD2. CDR3 length equals 16 residues. With 6 bases clipped from V and 0 bases from J, the junction kept 8 bases outside the gene matches. CDR1 and CDR2 from the germline V gene are MNHNS and SASEGT. The DNA of the CDR3 is TGTGCCAGCAGCCTCTGGGGCGGGAGCTCCTACAATGAGCAGTTCTTC. Protein sequence: CASSLWGGSSYNEQFF.

This clonotype was counted only a few times. This sequence joins TRBV14 and TRBJ1-2; D unresolved. This CDR3 contains 14 residues. Trimming removed 2 bases at V and 4 bases at J, with 11 bases between. The germline gives CDR1 SGHDN, CDR2 FVKESK. The CDR3 spells CASSQRNITYGYTF. The DNA for the CDR3 is TGTGCCAGCAGCCAACGCAACATCACCTATGGCTACACCTTC.

V gene TRBV6-5 combines with J gene TRBJ1-1; 10 nucleotides match TRBD1. Unmatched junction bases numbered 2, after V lost 2 bases and J lost 5 bases. The germline gives CDR1 MNHEY, CDR2 SVGAGI. This CDR3 contains 14 residues. Here the CDR3 reads CASSYPDRGTEAFF. DNA for the CDR3: TGTGCCAGCAGTTACCCGGACAGGGGGACTGAAGCTTTCTTT.

J is TRBJ1-2 and V is TRBV7-2; D not certain. Germline V gene sequence: CDR1 SGHTA, CDR2 FQGNSA. Trimming removed 2 bases from V and 6 bases from J, with 13 bases in between. CDR3 size: 14 residues. DNA for the CDR3: TGTGCCAGCAGCTTAAAAATGCAGAGAAATGGCTACACCTTC. Translated, it gives CASSLKMQRNGYTF.

The chain links TRBV5-1 to TRBJ2-2, with D tentatively TRBD2 (5 bases). Per the germline V gene, CDR1 is SGHRS and CDR2 is YFSETQ. CDR3 size: 14 residues. V dropped 4 bases and J dropped 6 bases, with 13 bases sitting between them. The CDR3 DNA reads TGCGCCAGCAGCCCTACCGGGGTCCCCGGGGAGCTGTTTTTT. It encodes CASSPTGVPGELFF. The entire variable domain, with the rest obtained from reference TRBV5-1 and TRBJ2-2, is as follows: KAGVTQTPRYLIKTRGQQVTLSCSPISGHRSVSWYQQTPGQGLQFLFEYFSETQRNKGNFPGRFSGRQFSNSRSEMNVSTLELGDSALYLCASSPTGVPGELFFGEGSRLTVL.

There are a few counts of this clonotype. V is TRBV4-3 and J is TRBJ2-7; no clear D. Germline CDR1 is LGHNA and CDR2 is YSLEER. CDR3 length: 13 amino acids. Between the trimmed V and J ends, which lost 0 bases and 5 bases, there was a span of 8 bases. CDR3 DNA sequence: TGCGCCAGCAGCCAAGATCCGGTCCACGAGCAGTACTTC. Protein product: CASSQDPVHEQYF.

This clonotype was found a few times. The gene calls are TRBV7-8 and TRBJ2-7; TRBD2 aligns across 11 bases. The germline gives CDR1 SGHVS, CDR2 FQNEAQ. J was trimmed by 2 bases and V by 5 bases; bases with no gene match: 8. The CDR3 has 16 amino acids. Written as DNA, the CDR3 is TGTGCCAGCAGCCTAATAACTAGCGGGAGAGCCTACGAGCAGTACTTC. Translated: CASSLITSGRAYEQYF.